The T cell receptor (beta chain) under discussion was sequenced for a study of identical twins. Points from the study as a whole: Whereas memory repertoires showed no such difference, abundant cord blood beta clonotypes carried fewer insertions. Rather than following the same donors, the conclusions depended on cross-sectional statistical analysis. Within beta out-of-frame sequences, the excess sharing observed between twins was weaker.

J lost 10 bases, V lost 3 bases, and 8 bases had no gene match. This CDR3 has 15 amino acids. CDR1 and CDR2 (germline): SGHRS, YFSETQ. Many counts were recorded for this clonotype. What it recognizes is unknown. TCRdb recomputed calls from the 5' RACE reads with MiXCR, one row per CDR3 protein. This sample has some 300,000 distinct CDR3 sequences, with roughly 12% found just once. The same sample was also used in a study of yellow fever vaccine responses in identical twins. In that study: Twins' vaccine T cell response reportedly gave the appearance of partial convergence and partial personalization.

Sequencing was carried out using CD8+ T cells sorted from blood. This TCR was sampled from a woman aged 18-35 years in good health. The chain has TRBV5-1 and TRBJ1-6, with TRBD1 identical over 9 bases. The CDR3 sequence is CASSSRDRADSPLHF. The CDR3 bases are TGCGCCAGCAGCTCCCGGGACAGGGCTGACTCACCCCTCCACTTT.